Each of the 9 T cell receptor beta chains below was sequenced from the same sample in a study of STAT5B mutations in CD4+ large granular lymphocyte leukemia. The method was immunoSEQ multiplex PCR; TCRdb's version includes in-frame clones alone and lacks a portion of them. Here the sample spans over 20,000 clones, 81% being singletons. Sequencing was done on a sample of CD4+ T cells from blood buffy coats. Receptors originate from a human donor in good health.

The rearrangement joins TRBV4-2 to TRBJ2-5; the D gene is possibly TRBD1 (6 bases). V shed 0 bases and J shed 5 bases, with 10 bases lying between them. Germline V gene data show CDR1 as LGHNA and CDR2 as YNFKEQ. The CDR3 contains 14 residues. The CDR3 sequence: CASSQDLRGETQYF. The CDR3 DNA follows: TGTGCCAGCAGCCAAGACCTGAGGGGGGAGACCCAGTACTTC.

CDR3 bases: TGTGCCAGCAGCTTCCCCACCGCCCAGAACACCGGGGAGCTGTTTTTT. Its protein product is CASSFPTAQNTGELFF. This chain joins TRBV5-8 and TRBJ2-2, with D unclear. The CDR3 runs to 16 residues. Trimming took off 2 bases at V and 1 base at J, with 12 bases between the two ends. Per germline, CDR1 SGHTS and CDR2 YDEGEE. The full variable domain, completed using reference TRBV5-8 and TRBJ2-2, is EAGVTQSPTHLIKTRGQQATLRCSPISGHTSVYWYQQALGLGLQFLLWYDEGEERNRGNFPPRFSGRQFPNYSSELNVNALELEDSALYLCASSFPTAQNTGELFFGEGSRLTVL.

The chain links TRBV7-9 to TRBJ1-2, with 8 positions matching TRBD1. The V gene's germline CDR1 is SEHNR and CDR2 FQNEAQ (reference sequence). The CDR3 covers 15 residues. V was pared by 7 bases and J by 2 bases, with 9 bases of the junction left unmatched. CDR3 sequence reads: CASIVPGQENYGYTF. As DNA, the CDR3 is TGTGCCAGCATTGTTCCGGGACAGGAGAACTATGGCTACACCTTC.

The rearrangement links TRBV19 to TRBJ2-2; D gene ambiguous. In germline, CDR1 is LNHDA, CDR2 SQIVND (reference sequence). There are 11 residues in the CDR3. V lost 1 base, J lost 7 bases, and 1 base lay in between. Here the CDR3 reads CASSIVGELFF. The CDR3 DNA is TGTGCCAGTAGTATAGTCGGGGAGCTGTTTTTT.

The chain combines TRBV2 with TRBJ2-1; 10 positions agree with TRBD1. With 7 bases clipped from V and 7 bases from J, the junction kept 7 bases outside the gene matches. Germline assignment: CDR1 SNHLY and CDR2 FYNNEI. This CDR3 comprises 14 residues. The CDR3 DNA reads as TGTGCCAGCAACCCCGGGACAGGGGTAAATGAGCAGTTCTTC. Protein sequence: CASNPGTGVNEQFF.

The chain links TRBV19 to TRBJ1-6; 7 nucleotides agree with TRBD1. V shed 4 bases and J 9 bases; nucleotides not matched to a gene: 9. The germline gives CDR1 LNHDA, CDR2 SQIVND (reference sequence). The CDR3 is 15 amino acids. The CDR3 nucleotides are TGTGCCAGTAGTAGCTCGGGACAGCGATCTTCACCCCTCCACTTT. Its translation: CASSSSGQRSSPLHF.

As DNA, the CDR3 is TGCAGCCCGGAGGGACAGCATTATGGCTACACCTTC. This encodes CSPEGQHYGYTF. V and J are TRBV29-1 and TRBJ1-2; TRBD1 agrees at 7 bases. Germline V gene sequence: CDR1 SQVTM, CDR2 ANQGSEA. The CDR3 consists of 12 residues. V trimming: 8 bases; J trimming: 5 bases; junction bases outside the gene matches: 8.

The chain is built from TRBV4-1 and TRBJ1-1, with a tentative D call TRBD1 (6 bases). The CDR3 is 16 residues long. Germline V gene data show CDR1 as MGHRA and CDR2 as YSYEKL. V shed 2 bases and J shed 4 bases, with 17 bases lying between them. CDR3 loop: CASSQLMQGRSTEAFF. The CDR3 DNA reads as TGCGCCAGCAGCCAATTGATGCAGGGGAGGTCCACTGAAGCTTTCTTT.

This chain connects TRBV6-6 to TRBJ2-7; a weak D match, TRBD1 (6 bases). Germline loops: CDR1 MNHNY, CDR2 SVGAGI (reference sequence). V was trimmed by 6 bases and J by 3 bases, leaving 12 bases between them. This CDR3 comprises 13 residues. CDR3 nucleotides: TGTGCCAGCAGCCTCAGGGGATTCTACGAGCAGTACTTC. Translation gives CASSLRGFYEQYF.